This TCR beta chain stems from a study of cytomegalovirus exposure and HLA in healthy donors. J gave up 4 bases and V 6 bases, and 12 bases lay outside the gene matches. The CDR3 is 16 amino acids. Germline CDR1 reads MNHEY; CDR2 reads SMNVEV (reference sequence). Primers: 60 Vbeta forward and 13 Jbeta reverse. Sequencing used immunoSEQ multiplex PCR; TCRdb keeps in-frame clones, though not all of them. The sample contains about 180,000 clones, less than 80% of which appear only once. At sampling all donors were nominally healthy, likely with unrecorded immune exposures. Material for sequencing was PBMCs. The chain combines TRBV27 with TRBJ2-1; TRBD2 matches at 7 bases. The source of this sequence is a man between 18 and 29 years old in good health and CMV-seronegative. CDR3 sequence reads: CASSGRGLAAYNEQFF. The CDR3 DNA reads as TGTGCCAGCAGCGGAAGGGGTCTAGCGGCATACAATGAGCAGTTCTTC.